Listed here are 17 T cell receptor beta chains from one sample, sequenced in a study of cytomegalovirus exposure and HLA in healthy donors. PCR primers comprised 60 Vbeta and 13 Jbeta primers. Generated by immunoSEQ multiplex PCR, the TCRdb table keeps only in-frame clones and is missing some. This sample has more than 90,000 clones; about 81% occur once, and the top ten carry approximately 4%. The sequenced sample consisted of PBMCs. The receptors shown here come from a woman aged 40-49 years in good health and CMV-seropositive.

The J gene is TRBJ2-5, the V gene TRBV25-1; 12 positions match TRBD1. CDR3 length: 15 residues. J gave up 4 bases and V 3 bases, and 3 bases lay outside the gene matches. From germline, CDR1 is MGHDK and CDR2 SYGVNS. The DNA for the CDR3 is TGTGCCAGCAGTGAGGGACAGGGGGCCCGAGAGACCCAGTACTTC. This gives the protein CASSEGQGARETQYF.

This chain connects TRBV6-4 to TRBJ2-1; tentatively, D is TRBD2 (6 bases). Looked up from germline, CDR1 is MRHNA and CDR2 is SNTAGT. The V end lost 1 base, the J end lost 7 bases, and 14 bases lay between the germline ends. This CDR3 is built from 15 residues. CDR3 sequence: CASSDFAGLENEQFF. CDR3 DNA: TGTGCCAGCAGTGACTTCGCGGGATTAGAGAATGAGCAGTTCTTC.

This chain joins TRBV4-1 and TRBJ2-6; 8 bases fit TRBD1. Germline values: CDR1 MGHRA, CDR2 YSYEKL. Losses at the gene ends were 2 bases for V and 4 bases for J; bases not matched to a gene: 1. The CDR3 consists of 15 residues. The CDR3 protein is CASSQQGAGANVLTF. In DNA, the CDR3 is TGCGCCAGCAGCCAACAGGGGGCCGGGGCCAACGTCCTGACTTTC.

The J gene is TRBJ1-1, the V gene TRBV14; D gene uncertain. This CDR3 is built from 14 residues. Germline values: CDR1 SGHDN, CDR2 FVKESK. V shed 3 bases and J shed 3 bases, with 11 bases lying between them. Here the CDR3 DNA reads TGTGCCAGCAGCCACCTAAACTTATACACTGAAGCTTTCTTT. Protein product: CASSHLNLYTEAFF.

This clone was picked up a small number of times. V and J are TRBV28 and TRBJ2-7; TRBD2 agrees at 9 bases. The CDR3 has 13 amino acids. Germline values: CDR1 MDHEN, CDR2 SYDVKM. The V gene end was trimmed by 5 bases and the J gene end by 6 bases; junction bases not matched to a gene: 5. CDR3 sequence: CASSASGTIEQYF. The CDR3 coding sequence is TGTGCCAGCAGTGCTAGCGGGACAATCGAGCAGTACTTC.

V gene TRBV6-5 combines with J gene TRBJ2-2; 8 bases map to TRBD2. This CDR3 has 15 amino acids. V gave up 6 bases and J gave up 2 bases; unmatched junction bases: 5. Germline values: CDR1 MNHEY, CDR2 SVGAGI. The CDR3 coding sequence is TGTGCCAGCAGCGAACTAGCGGTAAACACCGGGGAGCTGTTTTTT. Its protein product is CASSELAVNTGELFF.

CDR3 residues: CASSQAVSISGGPPDTQYF. CDR3 nucleotide sequence: TGCGCCAGCAGCCAAGCAGTTTCGATTTCGGGAGGGCCCCCAGATACGCAGTATTTT. The V call is TRBV4-1, the J call TRBJ2-3; the match to TRBD2 covers 8 bases. J was trimmed by 4 bases and V by 1 base; bases with no gene match: 16. CDR1 is MGHRA and CDR2 is YSYEKL in the germline V gene. This CDR3 is 19 amino acids long.

The V call is TRBV19, the J call TRBJ2-1; a possible D gene is TRBD2 (5 bases). The CDR3 runs to 15 residues. V shed 4 bases and J shed 2 bases, with 12 bases lying between them. CDR1 and CDR2 from the germline V gene are LNHDA and SQIVND (reference sequence). The CDR3 here is CASSTSGITYNEQFF. CDR3 sequence (DNA): TGTGCCAGTAGTACGAGCGGAATAACCTACAATGAGCAGTTCTTC.

The genes are TRBV7-8 and TRBJ2-1; possible D gene TRBD2, 6 bases. Germline assignment: CDR1 SGHVS and CDR2 FQNEAQ. This CDR3 region has 17 residues. V dropped 5 bases and J dropped 0 bases, with 17 bases sitting between them. In DNA form, the CDR3 reads TGTGCCAGCAGCCCGCTAATAGCGGAAAGCTCCTACAATGAGCAGTTCTTC. Its translation is CASSPLIAESSYNEQFF. The full variable domain, with the rest looked up from reference TRBV7-8 and TRBJ2-1, is GAGVSQSPRYKVAKRGQDVALRCDPISGHVSLFWYQQALGQGPEFLTYFQNEAQLDKSGLPSDRFFAERPEGSVSTLKIQRTQQEDSAVYLCASSPLIAESSYNEQFFGPGTRLTVL.

V is TRBV5-1 and J is TRBJ2-1, with unresolved D. CDR1 is SGHRS and CDR2 is YFSETQ in the germline V gene. This CDR3 region has 13 residues. V lost 0 bases and J lost 7, with 8 bases in between. The CDR3 loop is CASSLVSGNEQFF. CDR3 coding DNA: TGCGCCAGCAGCTTGGTATCCGGGAATGAGCAGTTCTTC.

The chain couples TRBV5-8 to TRBJ2-5; 10 nucleotides line up with TRBD1. V gave up 4 bases and J gave up 2 bases; unmatched junction bases: 5. The CDR3 totals 15 residues. Germline-derived CDR1 and CDR2 are SGHTS and YDEGEE. CDR3 in amino acids: CASSPMDRGQETQYF. DNA of the CDR3: TGTGCCAGCAGCCCTATGGACAGGGGGCAAGAGACCCAGTACTTC.

The gene calls are TRBV29-1 and TRBJ1-4; D perhaps matches TRBD1 (5 bases). V dropped 4 bases and J dropped 8 bases, with 17 bases sitting between them. The CDR3 covers 14 residues. CDR1 and CDR2 from the germline V gene are SQVTM and ANQGSEA. The chain's CDR3 is CSVVRSDSGEKLFF. The CDR3 DNA reads TGCAGCGTTGTACGTTCCGACAGTGGCGAAAAACTGTTTTTT.

This rearrangement joins TRBV25-1 to TRBJ1-6; 7 bases align to TRBD1. The CDR3 has 14 amino acids. J lost 6 bases, V lost 4 bases, and 3 bases had no gene match. From germline, CDR1 is MGHDK and CDR2 SYGVNS. CDR3 DNA sequence: TGTGCCAGCAGTGTTTCAGGGGGTAATTCACCCCTCCACTTT. Translation gives CASSVSGGNSPLHF.

V gene TRBV6-5 combines with J gene TRBJ1-2; D unresolved. The germline V gene has CDR1 MNHEY and CDR2 SVGAGI. V dropped 2 bases and J dropped 4 bases, with 11 bases sitting between them. The CDR3 runs 14 residues. The CDR3 reads CASSYGGVTYGYTF. The CDR3 DNA reads TGTGCCAGCAGTTACGGAGGAGTAACCTATGGCTACACCTTC.

The V call is TRBV6-1, the J call TRBJ2-7; 10 bases map to TRBD1. CDR3 length: 15 amino acids. Trimming cost V 2 bases and J 4 bases; bases outside gene matches: 5. The germline V gene encodes CDR1 MNHNS and CDR2 SASEGT. The CDR3 loop reads CASSERTGGGYEQYF. Here the CDR3 DNA reads TGTGCCAGCAGTGAAAGGACAGGGGGTGGTTACGAGCAGTACTTC.

This clone was seen only a few times. This chain connects TRBV11-2 to TRBJ1-1, with 7 bases identical to TRBD1. J gave up 0 bases and V 0 bases, and 13 bases lay outside the gene matches. In germline, CDR1 is SGHAT, CDR2 FQNNGV. The CDR3 runs to 19 residues. The CDR3 DNA reads TGTGCCAGCAGCTTAGATTGGGCCAGGGGGATAACGATGAACACTGAAGCTTTCTTT. It is translated as CASSLDWARGITMNTEAFF.

This sequence joins TRBV10-3 and TRBJ2-1; TRBD1 aligns across 9 bases. This CDR3 is 14 amino acids long. Per the germline V gene, CDR1 is ENHRY and CDR2 is SYGVKD. V gave up 7 bases and J gave up 6 bases; unmatched junction bases: 7. CDR3 bases: TGTGCCATCATGTTGGGACAGGGACTCAATGAGCAGTTCTTC. It codes for CAIMLGQGLNEQFF.